The clone carrying this T cell receptor (beta chain) has a handful of counts. The antigen is undetermined. A read error may produce the germline difference seen at one junction end. Ipilimumab CTLA-4 blockade and focal radiation were given to patients with chemo-refractory metastatic non-small-cell lung cancer. These data originate in a study of radiotherapy plus CTLA-4 blockade in lung cancer. Study in general: For 18% of patients, objective responses occurred, and just over 30% had disease control.

Whole-study results and caveats: Strongest reported response predictors: early blood clone changes and post-radiation interferon-beta. Peripheral blood showed expansion of tumor-derived TCR clones after radiotherapy and ipilimumab.

The table came from immunoSEQ multiplex PCR; TCRdb's copy has only in-frame clones and leaves some out. Here the sample spans around 44,000 clones, 80% to 90% being singletons. This CDR3 is built from 15 residues. Per germline, CDR1 SGHNT and CDR2 YYREEE (reference sequence). The source was peripheral blood, collected from a patient treated with radiotherapy plus ipilimumab. The chain couples TRBV5-4 to TRBJ1-1; D possibly corresponds to TRBD1 (5 bases). This receptor was taken from a human donor with non-small cell lung cancer that progressed on radiotherapy plus ipilimumab. Some clones in this sample may be carry-over from other donors' samples. CDR3 region: CASSQEGSGDTEAFF. The CDR3 DNA reads TGCGCCAGCAGCCAAGAAGGGTCGGGGGACACTGAAGCTTTCTTT.